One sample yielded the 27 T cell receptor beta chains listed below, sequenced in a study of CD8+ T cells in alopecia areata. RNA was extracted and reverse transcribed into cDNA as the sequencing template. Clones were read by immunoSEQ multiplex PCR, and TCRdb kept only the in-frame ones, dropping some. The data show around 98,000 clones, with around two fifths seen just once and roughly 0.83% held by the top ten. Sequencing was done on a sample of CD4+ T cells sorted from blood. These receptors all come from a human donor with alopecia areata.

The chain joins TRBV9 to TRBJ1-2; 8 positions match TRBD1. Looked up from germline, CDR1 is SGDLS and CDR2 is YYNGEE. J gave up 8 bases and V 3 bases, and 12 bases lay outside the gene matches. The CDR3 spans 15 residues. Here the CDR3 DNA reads TGTGCCAGCAGCGCTCCCCAGGGGGCTGGTGTGGGCTACACCTTC. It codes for CASSAPQGAGVGYTF.

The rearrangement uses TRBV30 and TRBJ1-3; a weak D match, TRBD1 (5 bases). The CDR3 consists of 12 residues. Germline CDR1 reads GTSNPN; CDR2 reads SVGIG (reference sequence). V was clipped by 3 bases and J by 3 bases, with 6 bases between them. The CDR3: CAWRGDGNTIYF. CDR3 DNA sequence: TGTGCCTGGAGAGGGGATGGAAACACCATATATTTT.

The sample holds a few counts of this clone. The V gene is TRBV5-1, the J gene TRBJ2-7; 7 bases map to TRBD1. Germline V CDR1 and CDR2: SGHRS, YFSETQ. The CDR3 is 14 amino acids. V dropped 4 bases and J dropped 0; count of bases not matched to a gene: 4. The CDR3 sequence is CASSHRDSSYEQYF. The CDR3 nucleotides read TGCGCCAGCAGCCACAGGGACAGCTCCTACGAGCAGTACTTC. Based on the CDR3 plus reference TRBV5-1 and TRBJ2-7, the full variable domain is KAGVTQTPRYLIKTRGQQVTLSCSPISGHRSVSWYQQTPGQGLQFLFEYFSETQRNKGNFPGRFSGRQFSNSRSEMNVSTLELGDSALYLCASSHRDSSYEQYFGPGTRLTVT.

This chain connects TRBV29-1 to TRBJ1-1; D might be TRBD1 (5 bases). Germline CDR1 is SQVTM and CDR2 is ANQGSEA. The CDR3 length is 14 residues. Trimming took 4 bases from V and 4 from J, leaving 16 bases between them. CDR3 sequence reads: CSVVYGGVVTEAFF. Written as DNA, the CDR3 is TGCAGCGTTGTATACGGGGGGGTTGTCACTGAAGCTTTCTTT.

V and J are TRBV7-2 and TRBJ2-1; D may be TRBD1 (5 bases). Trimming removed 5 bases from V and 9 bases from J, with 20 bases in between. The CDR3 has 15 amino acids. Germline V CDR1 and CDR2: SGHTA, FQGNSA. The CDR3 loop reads CASSPTGFFNSEQFF. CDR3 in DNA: TGTGCCAGCAGCCCTACAGGTTTCTTCAACAGTGAGCAGTTCTTC.

CDR3 in amino acids: CAWSRTVQAKNIQYF. CDR3 in DNA: TGTGCCTGGAGCAGGACCGTTCAGGCCAAAAACATTCAGTACTTC. The chain uses TRBV30 and TRBJ2-4; D not certain. The CDR3 spans 15 residues. CDR1 is GTSNPN and CDR2 is SVGIG in the germline V gene (reference sequence). The ends were cut back, 3 bases at V and 1 base at J, with 13 bases in the middle. Supplemented by reference TRBV30 and TRBJ2-4, the full variable domain reads SQTIHQWPATLVQPVGSPLSLECTVEGTSNPNLYWYRQAAGRGLQLLFYSVGIGQISSEVPQNLSASRPQDRQFILSSKKLLLSDSGFYLCAWSRTVQAKNIQYFGAGTRLSVL.

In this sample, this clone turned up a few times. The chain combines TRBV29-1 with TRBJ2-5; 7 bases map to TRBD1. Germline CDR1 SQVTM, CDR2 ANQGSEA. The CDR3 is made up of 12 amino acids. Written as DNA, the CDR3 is TGCAGTGCCGGGGACAGCCCAGAGACCCAGTACTTC. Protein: CSAGDSPETQYF.

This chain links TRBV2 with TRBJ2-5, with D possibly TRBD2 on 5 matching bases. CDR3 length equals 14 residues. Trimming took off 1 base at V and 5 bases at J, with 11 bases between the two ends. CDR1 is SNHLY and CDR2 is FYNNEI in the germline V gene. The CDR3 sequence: CASSEGSRGETQYF. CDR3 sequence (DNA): TGTGCCAGCAGTGAAGGCTCCCGCGGGGAGACCCAGTACTTC.

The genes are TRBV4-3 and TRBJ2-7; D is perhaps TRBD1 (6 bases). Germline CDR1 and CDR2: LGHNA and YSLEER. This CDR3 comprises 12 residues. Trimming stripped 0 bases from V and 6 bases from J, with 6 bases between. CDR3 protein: CASSQEGAEQYF. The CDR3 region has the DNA TGCGCCAGCAGCCAAGAGGGGGCCGAGCAGTACTTC.

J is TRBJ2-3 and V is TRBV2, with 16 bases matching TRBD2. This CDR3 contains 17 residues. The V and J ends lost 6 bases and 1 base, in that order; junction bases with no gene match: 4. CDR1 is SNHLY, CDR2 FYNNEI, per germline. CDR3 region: CASSPGTSGRGTDTQYF. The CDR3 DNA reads TGTGCCAGCAGCCCCGGGACTAGCGGGAGGGGCACAGATACGCAGTATTTT.

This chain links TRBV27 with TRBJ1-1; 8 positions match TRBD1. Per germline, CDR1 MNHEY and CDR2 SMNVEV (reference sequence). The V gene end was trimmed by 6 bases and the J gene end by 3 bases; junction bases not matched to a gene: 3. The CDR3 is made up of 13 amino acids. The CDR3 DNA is TGTGCCAGCAGGGTGGACAGGGACACTGAAGCTTTCTTT. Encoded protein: CASRVDRDTEAFF.

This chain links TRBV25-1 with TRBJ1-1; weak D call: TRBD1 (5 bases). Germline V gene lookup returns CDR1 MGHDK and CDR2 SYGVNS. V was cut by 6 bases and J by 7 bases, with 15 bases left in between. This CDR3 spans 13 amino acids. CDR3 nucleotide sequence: TGTGCCAGCAGAGGAATGGGGGACGGTGAAGCTTTCTTT. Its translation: CASRGMGDGEAFF. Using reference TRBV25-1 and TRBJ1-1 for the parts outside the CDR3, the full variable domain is EADIYQTPRYLVIGTGKKITLECSQTMGHDKMYWYQQDPGMELHLIHYSYGVNSTEKGDLSSESTVSRIRTEHFPLTLESARPSHTSQYLCASRGMGDGEAFFGQGTRLTVV.

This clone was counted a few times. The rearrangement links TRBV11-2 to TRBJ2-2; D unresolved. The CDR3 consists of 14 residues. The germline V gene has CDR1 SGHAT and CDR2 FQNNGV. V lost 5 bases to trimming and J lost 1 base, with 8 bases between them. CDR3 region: CASSPERNTGELFF. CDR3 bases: TGTGCCAGCAGCCCGGAAAGGAACACCGGGGAGCTGTTTTTT.

The CDR3 region has the DNA TGTGCCAGCAGTATCAGCGGGGCGTACCAAGAGACCCAGTACTTC. This translates into CASSISGAYQETQYF. This chain links TRBV2 with TRBJ2-5; TRBD2 agrees at 7 bases. The trim removed 5 bases at V and 0 bases at J, leaving 6 bases unmatched. Germline lookup yields CDR1 SNHLY and CDR2 FYNNEI. The CDR3 has 15 residues.

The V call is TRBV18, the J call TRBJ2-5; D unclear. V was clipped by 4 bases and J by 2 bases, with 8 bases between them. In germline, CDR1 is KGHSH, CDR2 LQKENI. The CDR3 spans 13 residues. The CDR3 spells CASSLGIQETQYF. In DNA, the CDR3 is TGTGCCAGCTCACTCGGCATACAAGAGACCCAGTACTTC.

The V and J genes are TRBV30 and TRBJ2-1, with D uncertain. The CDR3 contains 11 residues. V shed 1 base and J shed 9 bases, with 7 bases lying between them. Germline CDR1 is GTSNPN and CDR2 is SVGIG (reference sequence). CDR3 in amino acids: CAWSGVIEQFF. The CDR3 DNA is TGTGCCTGGAGTGGTGTAATTGAGCAGTTCTTC. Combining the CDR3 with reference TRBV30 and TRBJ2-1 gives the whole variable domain SQTIHQWPATLVQPVGSPLSLECTVEGTSNPNLYWYRQAAGRGLQLLFYSVGIGQISSEVPQNLSASRPQDRQFILSSKKLLLSDSGFYLCAWSGVIEQFFGPGTRLTVL.

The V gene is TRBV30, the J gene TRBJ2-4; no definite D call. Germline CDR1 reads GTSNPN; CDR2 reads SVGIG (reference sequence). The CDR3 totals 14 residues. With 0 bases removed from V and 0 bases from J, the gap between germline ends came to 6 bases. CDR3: CAWSVPLAKNIQYF. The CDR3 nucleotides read TGTGCCTGGAGTGTACCCTTAGCCAAAAACATTCAGTACTTC.

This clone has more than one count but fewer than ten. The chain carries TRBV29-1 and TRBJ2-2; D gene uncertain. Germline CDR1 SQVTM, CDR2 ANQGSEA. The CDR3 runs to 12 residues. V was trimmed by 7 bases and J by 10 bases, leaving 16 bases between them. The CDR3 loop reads CSGIMIGEELFF. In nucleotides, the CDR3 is TGCAGCGGCATTATGATTGGGGAGGAGCTGTTTTTT.

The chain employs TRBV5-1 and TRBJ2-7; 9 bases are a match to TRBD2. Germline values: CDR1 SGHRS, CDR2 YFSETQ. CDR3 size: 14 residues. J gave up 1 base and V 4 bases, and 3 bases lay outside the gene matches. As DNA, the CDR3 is TGCGCCAGCAGCCAAAGCGGGAGGTCCTACGAGCAGTACTTC. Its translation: CASSQSGRSYEQYF.

The CDR3 here is CASSLRPDGDTQYF. Written as DNA, the CDR3 is TGTGCCAGCAGTCTCCGACCCGATGGGGATACGCAGTATTTT. The chain carries TRBV27 and TRBJ2-3; D unresolved. This CDR3 has 14 residues. Per germline, CDR1 MNHEY and CDR2 SMNVEV (reference sequence). V gave up 5 bases and J gave up 6 bases, with 15 bases separating them.

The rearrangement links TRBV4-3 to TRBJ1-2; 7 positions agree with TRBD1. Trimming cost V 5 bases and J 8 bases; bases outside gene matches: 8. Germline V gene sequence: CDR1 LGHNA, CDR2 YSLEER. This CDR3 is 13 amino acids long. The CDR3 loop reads CASSGQGEKGYTF. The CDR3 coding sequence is TGCGCCAGCAGCGGTCAGGGGGAGAAGGGCTACACCTTC.

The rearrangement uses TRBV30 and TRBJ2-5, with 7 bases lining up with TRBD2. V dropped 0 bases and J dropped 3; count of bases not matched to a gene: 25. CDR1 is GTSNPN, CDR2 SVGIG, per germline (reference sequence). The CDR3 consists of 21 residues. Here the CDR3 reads CAWSVRGSRLWEGLIKETQYF. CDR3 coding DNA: TGTGCCTGGAGTGTCCGCGGGTCGAGGCTTTGGGAGGGGCTGATAAAAGAGACCCAGTACTTC.

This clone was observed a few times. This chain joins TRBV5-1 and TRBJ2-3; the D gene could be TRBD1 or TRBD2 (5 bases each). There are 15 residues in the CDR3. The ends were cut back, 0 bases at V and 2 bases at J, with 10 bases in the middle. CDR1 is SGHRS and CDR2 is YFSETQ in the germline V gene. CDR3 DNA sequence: TGCGCCAGCAGCTTGGATTCGGGACCCACAGATACGCAGTATTTT. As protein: CASSLDSGPTDTQYF.

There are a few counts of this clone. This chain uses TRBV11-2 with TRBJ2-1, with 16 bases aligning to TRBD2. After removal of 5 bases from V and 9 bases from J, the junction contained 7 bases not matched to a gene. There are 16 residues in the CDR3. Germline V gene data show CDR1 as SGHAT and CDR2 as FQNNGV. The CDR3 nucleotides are TGTGCCAGCAGCCCCGGGACTAGCGGGAGGGCCGGTGAGCAGTTCTTC. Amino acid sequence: CASSPGTSGRAGEQFF.

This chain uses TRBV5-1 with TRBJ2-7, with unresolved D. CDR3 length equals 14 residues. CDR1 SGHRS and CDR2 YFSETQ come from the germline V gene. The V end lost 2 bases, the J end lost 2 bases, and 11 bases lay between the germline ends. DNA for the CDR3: TGCGCCAGCAGCTTTTCCAGAGCAACCTACGAGCAGTACTTC. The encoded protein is CASSFSRATYEQYF.

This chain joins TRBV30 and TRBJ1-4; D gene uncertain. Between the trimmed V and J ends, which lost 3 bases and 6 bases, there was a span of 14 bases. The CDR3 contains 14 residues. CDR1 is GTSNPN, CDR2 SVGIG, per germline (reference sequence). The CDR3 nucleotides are TGTGCCTGGAGCAACGGAGTCAGATATGAAAAACTGTTTTTT. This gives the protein CAWSNGVRYEKLFF. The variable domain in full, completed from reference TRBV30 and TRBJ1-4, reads SQTIHQWPATLVQPVGSPLSLECTVEGTSNPNLYWYRQAAGRGLQLLFYSVGIGQISSEVPQNLSASRPQDRQFILSSKKLLLSDSGFYLCAWSNGVRYEKLFFGSGTQLSVL.

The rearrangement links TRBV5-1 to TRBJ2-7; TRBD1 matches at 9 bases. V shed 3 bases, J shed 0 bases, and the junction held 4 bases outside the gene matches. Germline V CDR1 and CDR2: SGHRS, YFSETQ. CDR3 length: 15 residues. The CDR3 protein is CASSSQGALSYEQYF. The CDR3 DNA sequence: TGCGCCAGCAGCTCACAGGGGGCCCTCTCCTACGAGCAGTACTTC. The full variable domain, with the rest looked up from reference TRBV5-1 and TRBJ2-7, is KAGVTQTPRYLIKTRGQQVTLSCSPISGHRSVSWYQQTPGQGLQFLFEYFSETQRNKGNFPGRFSGRQFSNSRSEMNVSTLELGDSALYLCASSSQGALSYEQYFGPGTRLTVT.